These 13 T cell receptor beta chains share one sample of origin, sequenced in a study of T-cell reconstitution after alpha-beta-depleted transplantation in children. It was with unique molecular identifiers that the TCRbeta library was prepared. In TCRdb, the PCR reads were re-called with MiXCR into one record per CDR3 protein. In the table there are 250,000 to 300,000 distinct CDR3 sequences, about 9.4% of which are singletons. Material: PBMCs, obtained before TCRalphabeta/CD19-depleted stem cell transplant. The receptors here all came from a boy less than two years old with acute myeloid leukemia, due to receive a stem cell transplant.

This clonotype was seen repeatedly, ten times or more. This chain uses TRBV10-2 with TRBJ1-2, with a tentative D call TRBD1 (5 bases). The V end lost 3 bases, the J end lost 5 bases, and 13 bases lay between the germline ends. The germline CDR1 and CDR2 sequences are WSHSY and SAAADI. The CDR3 length is 14 residues. DNA for the CDR3: TGCGCCAGCAGTGAAGGGCCAGGGACGTATGGCTACACCTTC. This encodes CASSEGPGTYGYTF.

This clonotype was counted many times. The CDR3 nucleotides read TGTGCCAGCAGTTACGGCGGGCGGACTAATGAAAAACTGTTTTTT. Its protein product is CASSYGGRTNEKLFF. This chain joins TRBV6-5 and TRBJ1-4; D is uncertain. Trimming pared 2 bases from V and 2 bases from J, leaving 9 bases between. The CDR3 sequence is 15 residues long. In germline, CDR1 is MNHEY, CDR2 SVGAGI.

This clonotype was recorded many times. V usage is TRBV7-9 and J usage is TRBJ2-7; 10 bases line up with TRBD2. Germline CDR1 reads SEHNR; CDR2 reads FQNEAQ (reference sequence). This CDR3 is 18 amino acids long. Germline trimming cut 0 bases from V and 3 bases from J; bases unmatched to any gene: 11. The CDR3 DNA is TGTGCCAGCAGCTTAGCAGGGGGTAGCGGGAGGAAAAGCTACGAGCAGTACTTC. It is translated as CASSLAGGSGRKSYEQYF.

The rearrangement joins TRBV7-2 to TRBJ2-6, with D unresolved. Germline-derived CDR1 and CDR2 are SGHTA and FQGNSA. Trimming stripped 3 bases from V and 0 bases from J, with 6 bases between. CDR3 length: 15 amino acids. CDR3 amino acids: CASSLGNSGANVLTF. DNA for the CDR3: TGTGCCAGCAGCTTGGGTAACTCTGGGGCCAACGTCCTGACTTTC.

This clonotype was seen at least ten times. The J gene is TRBJ1-4, the V gene TRBV3-1; 7 positions match TRBD1. This CDR3 is built from 12 residues. Germline assignment: CDR1 LGHDT and CDR2 YNNKEL (reference sequence). V shed 7 bases and J 10 bases; nucleotides not matched to a gene: 6. The DNA of the CDR3 is TGTGCCAGCACCCCAGGGGGGCTAAAACTGTTTTTT. Protein sequence: CASTPGGLKLFF.

This clonotype was found many times. The chain combines TRBV9 with TRBJ2-3; 7 bases fit TRBD1. J gave up 1 base and V 4 bases, and 3 bases lay outside the gene matches. The V gene's germline CDR1 is SGDLS and CDR2 YYNGEE. The CDR3 sequence is 14 residues long. CDR3 bases: TGTGCCAGCAGCAAGGGGGCTGGCACAGATACGCAGTATTTT. It translates to CASSKGAGTDTQYF.

This clonotype has ten or more counts. The V call is TRBV6-5, the J call TRBJ1-1; D is ambiguous. The germline V and J ends were trimmed by 2 bases and 4 bases, with 11 bases remaining between them. The CDR3 is 14 amino acids. CDR1 is MNHEY and CDR2 is SVGAGI in the germline V gene. The CDR3 region is CASSYRQLATEAFF. DNA for the CDR3: TGTGCCAGCAGTTACCGGCAGCTGGCCACTGAAGCTTTCTTT.

In its sample, this clonotype was seen many times. V and J are TRBV6-5 and TRBJ2-3; D remains ambiguous. The CDR3 extends over 14 amino acids. V shed 2 bases and J shed 0 bases, with 6 bases lying between them. Per the germline V gene, CDR1 is MNHEY and CDR2 is SVGAGI. The DNA of the CDR3 is TGTGCCAGCAGTTACACCTACAGCACAGATACGCAGTATTTT. Translated: CASSYTYSTDTQYF.

This clonotype was observed at least ten times. The gene calls are TRBV11-3 and TRBJ2-6, with D perhaps TRBD1 (6 bases). Trimming removed 5 bases from V and 2 bases from J, with 13 bases in between. CDR3 size: 16 residues. Germline-derived CDR1 and CDR2 are SGHNT and YENEEA. The CDR3: CASSSTAGAGANVLTF. The DNA for the CDR3 is TGTGCCAGCAGCAGTACCGCAGGGGCTGGGGCCAACGTCCTGACTTTC. The full variable domain, in which reference TRBV11-3 and TRBJ2-6 provide the parts outside the CDR3, is EAGVVQSPRYKIIEKKQPVAFWCNPISGHNTLYWYLQNLGQGPELLIRYENEEAVDDSQLPKDRFSAERLKGVDSTLKIQPAELGDSAVYLCASSSTAGAGANVLTFGAGSRLTVL.

This clonotype was recorded at least ten times. CDR3 bases: TGTGCCAGCAGTCAACAGGGGTACACTGAAGCTTTCTTT. Protein product: CASSQQGYTEAFF. This sequence joins TRBV12-3 or TRBV12-4 and TRBJ1-1; 7 nucleotides align to TRBD1. This CDR3 region has 13 residues. Germline trimming cut 5 bases from V and 3 bases from J; bases unmatched to any gene: 3.

The table lists this clonotype with many counts. The chain links TRBV5-7 to TRBJ2-7; 10 bases map to TRBD2. TRBV5-7 is designated an ORF whose function remains uncertain. CDR3 size: 14 residues. Trimming at V came to 2 bases and at J to 5 bases, leaving 4 bases not matched to a gene. CDR3 region: CASSFSGGNNEQYF. In DNA, the CDR3 is TGTGCCAGCAGCTTTAGCGGGGGGAACAACGAGCAGTACTTC.

The DNA for the CDR3 is TGCAGTGCTAGAGATGCACTAGCGGGAGGAGGCGAGCAGTACTTC. Translation: CSARDALAGGGEQYF. The V and J genes are TRBV20-1 and TRBJ2-7, with 12 positions matching TRBD2. Germline V lookup: CDR1 DFQATT, CDR2 SNEGSKA (reference sequence). V shed 0 bases and J 6 bases; nucleotides not matched to a gene: 6. The CDR3 length is 15 residues.

This clonotype appeared a few times. CDR3 coding DNA: TGTGCCAGCGGACCTGGGGGGGCCAACCTTTATGACAATGAGCAGTTCTTC. Protein: CASGPGGANLYDNEQFF. The gene calls are TRBV12-3 or TRBV12-4 and TRBJ2-1, with a tentative D call TRBD2 (7 bases). V was pared by 8 bases and J by 5 bases, with 25 bases between. CDR3 length: 17 amino acids.